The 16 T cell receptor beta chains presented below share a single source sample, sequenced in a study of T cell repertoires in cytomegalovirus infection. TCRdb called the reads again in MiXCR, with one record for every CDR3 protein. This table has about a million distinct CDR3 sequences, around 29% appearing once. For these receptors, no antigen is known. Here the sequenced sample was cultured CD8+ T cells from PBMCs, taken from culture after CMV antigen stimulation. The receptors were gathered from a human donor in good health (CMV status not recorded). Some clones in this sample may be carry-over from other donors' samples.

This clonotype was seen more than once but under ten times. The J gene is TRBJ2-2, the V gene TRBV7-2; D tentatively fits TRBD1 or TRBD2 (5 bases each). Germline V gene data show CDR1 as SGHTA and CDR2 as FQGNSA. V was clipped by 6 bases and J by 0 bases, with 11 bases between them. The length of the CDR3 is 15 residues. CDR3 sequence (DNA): TGTGCCAGCAGGCTAAGAGGGGCGAACACCGGGGAGCTGTTTTTT. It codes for CASRLRGANTGELFF.

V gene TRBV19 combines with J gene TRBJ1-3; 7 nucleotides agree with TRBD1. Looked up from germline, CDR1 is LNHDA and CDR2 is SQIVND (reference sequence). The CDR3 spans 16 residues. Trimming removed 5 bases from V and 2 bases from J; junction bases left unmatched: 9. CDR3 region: CASSLNRGTAGNTIYF. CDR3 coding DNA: TGTGCCAGTAGTCTAAACAGGGGAACGGCTGGAAACACCATATATTTT. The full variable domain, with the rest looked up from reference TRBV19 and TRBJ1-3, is DGGITQSPKYLFRKEGQNVTLSCEQNLNHDAMYWYRQDPGQGLRLIYYSQIVNDFQKGDIAEGYSVSREKKESFPLTVTSAQKNPTAFYLCASSLNRGTAGNTIYFGEGSWLTVV.

The CDR3 DNA follows: TGTGCCAGCTCACCACCGACTAGCTCTGGTGAGCAGTTCTTC. The encoded protein is CASSPPTSSGEQFF. The chain recombines TRBV18 with TRBJ2-1, with 7 nucleotides matching TRBD2. V was pared by 0 bases and J by 9 bases, with 5 bases of the junction left unmatched. Germline V gene sequence: CDR1 KGHSH, CDR2 LQKENI. The CDR3 spans 14 residues.

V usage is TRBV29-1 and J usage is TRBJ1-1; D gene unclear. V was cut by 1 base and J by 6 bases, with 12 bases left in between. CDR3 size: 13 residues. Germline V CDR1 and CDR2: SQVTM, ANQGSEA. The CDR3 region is CSVEVSVKAEAFF. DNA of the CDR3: TGCAGCGTTGAAGTGAGTGTTAAGGCTGAAGCTTTCTTT.

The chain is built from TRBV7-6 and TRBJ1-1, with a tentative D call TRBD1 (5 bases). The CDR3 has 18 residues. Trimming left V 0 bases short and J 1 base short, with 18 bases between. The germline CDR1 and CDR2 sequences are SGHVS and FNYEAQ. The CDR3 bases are TGTGCCAGCAGCTTAGCCAGCGCTAACAGGTACTCGAACACTGAAGCTTTCTTT. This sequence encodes CASSLASANRYSNTEAFF.

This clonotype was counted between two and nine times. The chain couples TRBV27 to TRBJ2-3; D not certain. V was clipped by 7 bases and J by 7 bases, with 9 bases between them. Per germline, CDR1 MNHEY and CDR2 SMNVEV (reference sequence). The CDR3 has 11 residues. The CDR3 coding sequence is TGTGCCAGCATCTACACTAATACGCAGTATTTT. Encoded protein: CASIYTNTQYF.

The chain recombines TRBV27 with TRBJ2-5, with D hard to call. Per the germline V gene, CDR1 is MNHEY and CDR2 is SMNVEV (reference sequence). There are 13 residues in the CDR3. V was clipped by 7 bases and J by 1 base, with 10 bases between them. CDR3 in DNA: TGTGCCAGCAAATTCGGAGTCCAAGAGACCCAGTACTTC. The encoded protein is CASKFGVQETQYF.

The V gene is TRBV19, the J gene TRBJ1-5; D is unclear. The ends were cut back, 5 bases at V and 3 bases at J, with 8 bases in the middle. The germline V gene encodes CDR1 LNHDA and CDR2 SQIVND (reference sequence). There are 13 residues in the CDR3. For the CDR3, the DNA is TGTGCCAGTAGTGTATTATCCAATCAGCCCCAGCATTTT. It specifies CASSVLSNQPQHF.

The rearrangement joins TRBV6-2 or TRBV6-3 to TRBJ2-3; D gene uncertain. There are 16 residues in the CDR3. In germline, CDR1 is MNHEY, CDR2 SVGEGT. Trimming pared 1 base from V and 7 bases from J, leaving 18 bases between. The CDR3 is CASSYLAIPDIHTQYF. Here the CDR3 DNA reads TGTGCCAGCAGTTACTTAGCCATCCCCGATATTCATACGCAGTATTTT.

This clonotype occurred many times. The CDR3, as DNA: TGTGCCAGCAGTCATTCCGGGACTAGCGGGGTTACGCAGTATTTT. Amino acid sequence: CASSHSGTSGVTQYF. The genes are TRBV9 and TRBJ2-3; 13 bases match TRBD2. V gave up 5 bases and J gave up 8 bases; unmatched junction bases: 8. This CDR3 region has 15 residues. Per the germline V gene, CDR1 is SGDLS and CDR2 is YYNGEE.

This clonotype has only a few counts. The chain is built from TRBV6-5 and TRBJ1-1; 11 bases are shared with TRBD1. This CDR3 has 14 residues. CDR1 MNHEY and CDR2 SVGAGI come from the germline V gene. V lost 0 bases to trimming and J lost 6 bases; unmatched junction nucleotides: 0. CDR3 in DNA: TGTGCCAGCAGTTACTCGGACAGGGGGCCTGAAGCTTTCTTT. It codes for CASSYSDRGPEAFF.

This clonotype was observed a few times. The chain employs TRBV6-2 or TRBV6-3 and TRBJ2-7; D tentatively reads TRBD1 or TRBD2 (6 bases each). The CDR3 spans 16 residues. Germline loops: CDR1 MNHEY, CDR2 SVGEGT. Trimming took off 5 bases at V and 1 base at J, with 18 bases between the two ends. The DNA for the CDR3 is TGTGCCAGCAGTCCTTCGGGGGCCCGGGGGTCCTACGAGCAGTACGTC. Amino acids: CASSPSGARGSYEQYV.

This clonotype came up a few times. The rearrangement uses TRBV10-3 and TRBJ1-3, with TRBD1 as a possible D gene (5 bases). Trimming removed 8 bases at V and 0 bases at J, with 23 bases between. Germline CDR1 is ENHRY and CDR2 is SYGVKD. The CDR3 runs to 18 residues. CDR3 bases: TGTGCCATCTCTTCTATAGCCCCGGGACGGCACTCTGGAAACACCATATATTTT. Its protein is CAISSIAPGRHSGNTIYF.

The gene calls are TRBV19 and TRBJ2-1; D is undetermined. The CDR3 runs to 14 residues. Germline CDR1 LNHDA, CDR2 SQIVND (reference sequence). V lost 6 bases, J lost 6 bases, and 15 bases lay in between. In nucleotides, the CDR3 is TGTGCCAGTAGCCACCCTTCGGTCGGCAATGAGCAGTTCTTC. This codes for CASSHPSVGNEQFF.

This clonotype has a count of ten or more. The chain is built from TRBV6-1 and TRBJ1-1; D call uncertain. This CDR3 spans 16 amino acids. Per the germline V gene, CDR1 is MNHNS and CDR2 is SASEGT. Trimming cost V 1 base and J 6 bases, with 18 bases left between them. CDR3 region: CASSEVSLHPEPEAFF. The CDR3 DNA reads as TGTGCCAGCAGTGAAGTGTCACTCCATCCGGAGCCTGAAGCTTTCTTT.

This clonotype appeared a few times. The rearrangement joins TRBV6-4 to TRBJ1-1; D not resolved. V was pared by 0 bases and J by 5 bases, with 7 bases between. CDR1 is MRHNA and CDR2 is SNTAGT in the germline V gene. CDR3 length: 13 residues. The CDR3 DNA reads TGTGCCAGCAGTGACTCGAGCCTGACTGAAGCTTTCTTT. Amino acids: CASSDSSLTEAFF.